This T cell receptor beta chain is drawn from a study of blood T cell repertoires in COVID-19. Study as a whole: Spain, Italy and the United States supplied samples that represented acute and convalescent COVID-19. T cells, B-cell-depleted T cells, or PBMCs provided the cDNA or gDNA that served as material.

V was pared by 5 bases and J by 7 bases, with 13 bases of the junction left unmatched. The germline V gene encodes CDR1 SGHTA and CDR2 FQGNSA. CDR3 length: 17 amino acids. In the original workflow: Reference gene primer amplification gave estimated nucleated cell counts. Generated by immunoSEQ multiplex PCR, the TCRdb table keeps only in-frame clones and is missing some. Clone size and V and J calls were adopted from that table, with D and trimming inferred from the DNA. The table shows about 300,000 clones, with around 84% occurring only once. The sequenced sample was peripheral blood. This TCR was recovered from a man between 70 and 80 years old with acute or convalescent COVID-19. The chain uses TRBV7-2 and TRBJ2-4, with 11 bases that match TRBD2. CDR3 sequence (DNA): TGTGCCAGCAGCCCCCGAGGTAGCGGGAGGGCCGGGAACATTCAGTACTTC. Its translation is CASSPRGSGRAGNIQYF.